These T cell receptor beta chains were read from a single sample in a study of cytomegalovirus exposure and HLA in healthy donors. Libraries were prepared by immunoSEQ multiplex PCR; TCRdb keeps only in-frame clonotypes and omits some of them. The repertoire includes tens of thousands of clones, approximately 80% of them detected once, and roughly a tenth sits in the top ten. Material for sequencing was PBMCs. These receptors were taken from a woman aged 18-29 years in good health and CMV-seropositive. CDR3s include the opening cysteine and the closing phenylalanine or tryptophan. D genes are given only for firm matches. Rows may omit the clone size; those that give it use once, few, many or a size class.

J	length	size	D	V	CDR3	DNA
TRBJ2-2	18	-	TRBD2	TRBV5-4	CASRITAGGPPNTGELFF	TGTGCCAGCAGGATTACGGCGGGAGGACCCCCGAACACCGGGGAGCTGTTTTTT
TRBJ2-7	14	few	TRBD1	TRBV25-1	CASSEGTGGYEQYF	TGTGCCAGCAGTGAGGGGACAGGGGGCTACGAGCAGTACTTC
TRBJ2-3	14	-	TRBD2	TRBV19	CASSPTSGVKMQYF	TGTGCCAGTAGCCCGACTAGCGGGGTAAAAATGCAGTATTTT
TRBJ1-5	15	-	-	TRBV9	CASSLGAGSNQPQHF	TGTGCCAGCAGCCTTGGGGCCGGGTCCAATCAGCCCCAGCATTTT
TRBJ1-2	17	few	TRBD1	TRBV10-3	CAISESPDRAANYGYTF	TGTGCCATCAGTGAGTCCCCTGACAGGGCAGCTAACTATGGCTACACCTTC
TRBJ2-7	14	-	-	TRBV7-2	CASSPRDLGGEQYF	TGTGCCAGCAGCCCCAGGGACCTTGGAGGGGAGCAGTACTTC
TRBJ2-5	13	-	-	TRBV25-1	CASSDAGTETQYF	TGTGCCAGCAGTGATGCAGGTACTGAGACCCAGTACTTC
TRBJ2-4	14	-	-	TRBV11-3	CASSSNSAKNIQYF	TGTGCCAGCAGCTCCAACAGTGCCAAAAACATTCAGTACTTC
TRBJ2-5	13	-	-	TRBV14	CASSQQLEGTQYF	TGTGCCAGCAGCCAACAACTTGAGGGGACCCAGTACTTC
TRBJ2-1	16	-	TRBD2	TRBV4-3	CASSQDWAGGYNEQFF	TGCGCCAGCAGCCAAGATTGGGCGGGGGGCTACAATGAGCAGTTCTTC
TRBJ1-2	11	once	-	TRBV20-1	CSAEAWYGYTF	TGCAGTGCTGAAGCGTGGTATGGCTACACCTTC
TRBJ2-1	15	-	-	TRBV5-1	CATRWALSSYNEQFF	TGCGCCACAAGGTGGGCTCTCTCATCCTACAATGAGCAGTTCTTC
TRBJ2-1	15	-	-	TRBV13	CASSLGSVRGPEQFF	TGTGCCAGCAGCTTAGGGTCGGTCAGGGGCCCTGAGCAGTTCTTC
TRBJ1-2	11	-	-	TRBV5-5	CASSYQGGYTF	TGTGCCAGCAGCTACCAGGGGGGCTACACCTTC
TRBJ2-3	14	-	-	TRBV6-4	CASSEGASTDTQYF	TGTGCCAGCAGTGAGGGGGCTAGCACAGATACGCAGTATTTT
TRBJ2-7	15	-	TRBD2	TRBV7-2	CASSLAQREAYEQYF	TGTGCCAGCAGCTTAGCCCAGCGGGAGGCCTACGAGCAGTACTTC
TRBJ1-2	14	once	TRBD1	TRBV10-3	CAISDDRATYGYTF	TGTGCCATCAGTGACGACAGGGCGACCTATGGCTACACCTTC
TRBJ2-7	14	-	TRBD2	TRBV29-1	CSVRTSGRSYEQYF	TGCAGCGTACGGACTAGCGGGAGATCCTACGAGCAGTACTTC
TRBJ2-1	14	-	TRBD1	TRBV7-6	CASGAGGSYNEQFF	TGTGCCAGCGGTGCAGGGGGTTCCTACAATGAGCAGTTCTTC
TRBJ2-7	14	-	-	TRBV4-1	CASSQMDRPYEQYF	TGCGCCAGCAGCCAGATGGACAGACCCTACGAGCAGTACTTC
TRBJ1-1	16	-	TRBD1	TRBV19	CASSIFPGTANTEAFF	TGTGCCAGTAGTATTTTCCCCGGGACAGCGAACACTGAAGCTTTCTTT
TRBJ1-3	18	-	-	TRBV7-2	CASSLSGVIGVTGNTIYF	TGTGCCAGCAGCTTATCAGGCGTAATCGGGGTTACAGGAAACACCATATATTTT
TRBJ2-1	13	-	-	TRBV18	CASSLRRDNEQFF	TGTGCCAGCTCCCTACGCAGGGACAATGAGCAGTTCTTC
TRBJ1-2	15	-	TRBD1	TRBV6-5	CASSRQGGRNYGYTF	TGTGCCAGCAGCCGACAGGGGGGTAGAAACTATGGCTACACCTTC
TRBJ2-3	17	-	TRBD2	TRBV19	CASSMDRSGRSTDTQYF	TGTGCCAGTAGTATGGATAGGAGCGGGAGGAGCACAGATACGCAGTATTTT
TRBJ1-3	15	-	-	TRBV5-1	CASSQSTGGGNTIYF	TGCGCCAGCAGCCAATCGACGGGGGGTGGAAACACCATATATTTT
TRBJ2-2	16	-	-	TRBV2	CASGGAAIANTGELFF	TGTGCCAGTGGGGGGGCAGCTATTGCGAACACCGGGGAGCTGTTTTTT
TRBJ1-2	14	-	-	TRBV19	CASSATQAYYGYTF	TGTGCCAGTAGTGCCACACAGGCCTACTATGGCTACACCTTC
TRBJ2-7	17	few	TRBD2	TRBV11-2	CASSLDREELASAEQYF	TGTGCCAGCAGCTTAGACCGCGAAGAACTAGCGTCTGCGGAGCAGTACTTC
TRBJ2-7	14	-	TRBD2	TRBV9	CASSLGLAGHEQYF	TGTGCCAGCAGCCTTGGACTAGCGGGACACGAGCAGTACTTC
TRBJ2-2	16	-	TRBD1	TRBV4-2	CASSLPGTGNTGELFF	TGTGCCAGCAGCCTTCCGGGGACAGGGAACACCGGGGAGCTGTTTTTT
TRBJ2-1	15	-	TRBD1	TRBV7-2	CASSAQGQPYNEQFF	TGTGCCAGCAGCGCCCAGGGACAGCCCTACAATGAGCAGTTCTTC
TRBJ2-2	16	-	TRBD2	TRBV11-2	CASSGRSGLNTGELFF	TGTGCCAGCAGCGGCCGTAGCGGGTTGAACACCGGGGAGCTGTTTTTT
TRBJ2-4	13	-	-	TRBV7-9	CASSLEGQPRQYF	TGTGCCAGCAGCTTAGAAGGACAACCTCGCCAGTACTTC
TRBJ2-5	16	-	TRBD2	TRBV4-2	CASSQDLGGGQETQYF	TGTGCCAGCAGCCAAGATTTGGGGGGGGGCCAAGAGACCCAGTACTTC
TRBJ1-1	12	-	TRBD1	TRBV5-4	CASSLRDREAFF	TGTGCCAGCAGCTTGAGGGACAGGGAAGCTTTCTTT
TRBJ2-1	14	-	-	TRBV7-2	CASSRDSASDEQFF	TGTGCCAGCAGTCGGGACTCGGCAAGCGATGAGCAGTTCTTC